These 15 T cell receptor beta chains originate from one sample sequenced in a study of T cell changes during pregnancy in multiple sclerosis. Repertoires were generated with immunoSEQ multiplex PCR, while TCRdb's copy carries only in-frame clones and drops some. The sample yields roughly 61,000 clones, 90% seen once. The specimen comprised peripheral blood, sampled in the first trimester of pregnancy. All receptors derive from a female donor in good health, enrolled as a control in a pregnancy study.

The chain recombines TRBV6-1 with TRBJ1-1; 7 bases are a match to TRBD1. Trimming at V came to 3 bases and at J to 0 bases, leaving 7 bases not matched to a gene. Germline V CDR1 and CDR2: MNHNS, SASEGT. The length of the CDR3 is 16 residues. The CDR3 loop reads CASSEGSGGLNTEAFF. The CDR3 DNA reads TGTGCCAGCAGTGAGGGATCAGGGGGACTGAACACTGAAGCTTTCTTT.

The chain uses TRBV15 and TRBJ2-5; 9 bases are a match to TRBD2. Trimming cost V 5 bases and J 3 bases; bases outside gene matches: 4. In germline, CDR1 is LNHNV, CDR2 YYDKDF (reference sequence). The CDR3 is made up of 14 amino acids. In nucleotides, the CDR3 is TGTGCCACCAGCGAGGGACTAGCTAAAGAGACCCAGTACTTC. Its protein is CATSEGLAKETQYF.

This clone was picked up one time. The chain carries TRBV19 and TRBJ1-1; possibly TRBD1 for D (5 bases). The CDR3 consists of 12 residues. Germline CDR1 reads LNHDA; CDR2 reads SQIVND (reference sequence). V dropped 9 bases and J dropped 7 bases, with 15 bases sitting between them. CDR3 in amino acids: CASKNGAIEAFF. CDR3 sequence (DNA): TGTGCCAGCAAAAATGGGGCCATTGAAGCTTTCTTT.

The chain joins TRBV4-1 to TRBJ2-7, with 11 bases matching TRBD2. Per the germline V gene, CDR1 is MGHRA and CDR2 is YSYEKL. Losses at the gene ends were 4 bases for V and 1 base for J; bases not matched to a gene: 6. The length of the CDR3 is 16 residues. CDR3 residues: CASSRQLAGASYEQYF. The CDR3 bases are TGCGCCAGCAGCCGACAACTAGCGGGAGCATCCTACGAGCAGTACTTC.

The V gene is TRBV6-5, the J gene TRBJ2-1, with 12 bases matching TRBD1. V shed 2 bases, J shed 8 bases, and the junction held 7 bases outside the gene matches. This CDR3 has 16 residues. Germline V gene lookup returns CDR1 MNHEY and CDR2 SVGAGI. The CDR3 loop is CASSYTPGQGAYEQFF. The CDR3 nucleotides are TGTGCCAGCAGTTACACTCCGGGACAGGGGGCATATGAGCAGTTCTTC.

The chain is built from TRBV19 and TRBJ1-1, with 7 bases that match TRBD1. The CDR3 contains 18 residues. Germline loops: CDR1 LNHDA, CDR2 SQIVND (reference sequence). Trimming removed 5 bases from V and 2 bases from J; junction bases left unmatched: 17. CDR3 sequence: CASSFWSDGDSLNTEAFF. CDR3 in DNA: TGTGCCAGTAGTTTCTGGTCCGATGGGGACAGCCTTAACACTGAAGCTTTCTTT.

The V gene is TRBV27, the J gene TRBJ2-7; weak D call: TRBD2 (6 bases). This CDR3 is 18 amino acids long. The germline CDR1 and CDR2 sequences are MNHEY and SMNVEV (reference sequence). Trimming pared 3 bases from V and 1 base from J, leaving 22 bases between. The CDR3: CASSLLFSGSGPSYEQYF. The CDR3 DNA sequence: TGTGCCAGCAGTTTGTTATTCAGCGGTAGCGGACCTTCCTACGAGCAGTACTTC.

The rearrangement links TRBV25-1 to TRBJ2-5, with 8 bases that match TRBD1. Trimming at V came to 4 bases and at J to 2 bases, leaving 6 bases not matched to a gene. CDR3 length: 15 amino acids. In germline, CDR1 is MGHDK, CDR2 SYGVNS. This CDR3 is CASSGLDRVQETQYF. Written as DNA, the CDR3 is TGTGCCAGCAGTGGGCTGGACAGGGTACAAGAGACCCAGTACTTC.

The gene calls are TRBV6-5 and TRBJ1-2; 8 nucleotides align to TRBD1. Germline lookup yields CDR1 MNHEY and CDR2 SVGAGI. The length of the CDR3 is 12 residues. Trimming took 7 bases from V and 4 from J; bases not matched to a gene: 2. The CDR3: CASTTGGYGYTF. CDR3 in DNA: TGTGCCAGCACCACAGGGGGCTATGGCTACACCTTC.

CDR3 coding DNA: TGTGCCAGCAGCCCCTCAGGCAGGGAATCTGAAGCTTTCTTT. Amino acid sequence: CASSPSGRESEAFF. The rearrangement joins TRBV7-9 to TRBJ1-1; tentative D call: TRBD1 (5 bases). The germline CDR1 and CDR2 sequences are SEHNR and FQNEAQ (reference sequence). This CDR3 has 14 amino acids. V shed 5 bases and J shed 6 bases, with 16 bases lying between them.

This clone was seen a handful of times. CDR3 coding DNA: TGTGCCAGCACCACTGAGGGGACAGGGGCCTACAATGAGCAGTTCTTC. Protein product: CASTTEGTGAYNEQFF. The chain has TRBV28 and TRBJ2-1; TRBD1 agrees at 10 bases. Germline CDR1 and CDR2: MDHEN and SYDVKM. J gave up 2 bases and V 7 bases, and 8 bases lay outside the gene matches. The CDR3 runs 16 residues.

The V and J genes are TRBV5-1 and TRBJ2-2; D possibly corresponds to TRBD1 (6 bases). This CDR3 is built from 17 residues. V lost 4 bases and J lost 4, with 20 bases in between. Germline CDR1 reads SGHRS; CDR2 reads YFSETQ. CDR3 coding DNA: TGCGCCAGCAGCAATCGACCCGGGGAAGGGGGCACCGGGGAGCTGTTTTTT. Amino acids: CASSNRPGEGGTGELFF.

J is TRBJ1-3 and V is TRBV9; D gene ambiguous. V was trimmed by 0 bases and J by 4 bases, leaving 11 bases between them. Germline V CDR1 and CDR2: SGDLS, YYNGEE. The CDR3 runs to 15 residues. The CDR3 nucleotides are TGTGCCAGCAGCGTAGCTGACGGGTGGGGAAACACCATATATTTT. Translation: CASSVADGWGNTIYF.

The chain combines TRBV5-1 with TRBJ1-4; D is possibly TRBD1 (5 bases). Trimming pared 7 bases from V and 5 bases from J, leaving 24 bases between. The CDR3 is 17 residues long. In germline, CDR1 is SGHRS, CDR2 YFSETQ. The CDR3 DNA reads TGCGCCAGCGGCCCGACCGGGGGACTAGTACCGAATGAAAAACTGTTTTTT. Amino acids: CASGPTGGLVPNEKLFF.

This clone was recorded only once. The chain links TRBV27 to TRBJ1-5; D not certain. CDR3 length: 12 amino acids. Germline V gives CDR1 MNHEY, CDR2 SMNVEV (reference sequence). V lost 5 bases and J 6 bases, leaving 8 bases between the germline ends. The DNA for the CDR3 is TGTGCCAGCAGTCGCCGGGGTCAGCCCCAGCATTTT. Amino acid sequence: CASSRRGQPQHF.